These 32 T cell receptor beta chains share one sample of origin, sequenced in a study of high-grade serous ovarian cancer treatment subgroups. Data came from immunoSEQ multiplex PCR; TCRdb stores just in-frame clones and leaves some out. The data show approximately 6,600 clones, with 79% seen just once and 6.5% to 8.5% held by the top ten. Tumor samples were taken before definitive surgery or chemotherapy. Specimen: tumor tissue. The receptor set was obtained from a human donor with high-grade serous ovarian cancer.

This clone was observed a handful of times. The chain joins TRBV7-9 to TRBJ2-2; D is unresolved. The CDR3 is 15 amino acids. V shed 5 bases and J shed 1 base, with 11 bases lying between them. Germline V gene data show CDR1 as SEHNR and CDR2 as FQNEAQ (reference sequence). CDR3 protein: CASSPTWGNTGELFF. The CDR3 DNA sequence: TGTGCCAGCAGCCCGACGTGGGGGAACACCGGGGAGCTGTTTTTT.

The gene calls are TRBV12-5 and TRBJ2-2, with 13 positions matching TRBD2. V lost 6 bases to trimming and J lost 3 bases; unmatched junction nucleotides: 4. Per germline, CDR1 LGHNT and CDR2 FRNRAP. CDR3 length: 16 amino acids. The CDR3 nucleotides are TGTGCTAGTGGCCAGGGACTAGCGGGACACACCGGGGAGCTGTTTTTT. This sequence encodes CASGQGLAGHTGELFF.

The chain joins TRBV15 to TRBJ1-5; perhaps TRBD1 as D (6 bases). In germline, CDR1 is LNHNV, CDR2 YYDKDF (reference sequence). The V and J ends lost 0 bases and 8 bases respectively, with 14 bases between them. This CDR3 is built from 15 residues. This CDR3 reads CATSRDRGRGEPQHF. CDR3 sequence (DNA): TGTGCCACCAGCAGAGATCGGGGGCGCGGGGAGCCCCAGCATTTT.

Regarding this clone: At one of its ends the junction is not consistent with the germline gene, which may arise from a read error. The V and J genes are TRBV7-9 and TRBJ2-3; D possibly uses TRBD1 or TRBD2 (5 bases each). The CDR3 is 13 residues long. The germline V gene has CDR1 SEHNR and CDR2 FQNEAQ (reference sequence). This CDR3 is CASSLGWQGEWDF. The CDR3 region has the DNA TGTGCCAGCAGCTTAGGGTGGCAGGGAGAATGGGATTTT.

The chain joins TRBV7-9 to TRBJ1-2; D possibly corresponds to TRBD1 (5 bases). The CDR3 contains 15 residues. In germline, CDR1 is SEHNR, CDR2 FQNEAQ (reference sequence). V lost 5 bases, J lost 4 bases, and 17 bases lay in between. The CDR3 protein is CASSQSVGRTYGYTF. CDR3 sequence (DNA): TGTGCCAGCAGCCAATCTGTGGGACGGACCTATGGCTACACCTTC.

The chain combines TRBV7-9 with TRBJ2-4, with D unresolved. This CDR3 has 16 residues. V lost 5 bases, J lost 2 bases, and 16 bases lay in between. Per the germline V gene, CDR1 is SEHNR and CDR2 is FQNEAQ (reference sequence). CDR3 amino acids: CASSPVGVATKNIQYF. CDR3 in DNA: TGTGCCAGCAGCCCCGTGGGCGTCGCGACCAAAAACATTCAGTACTTC. Complete variable domain (other parts from reference TRBV7-9 and TRBJ2-4): DTGVSQNPRHKITKRGQNVTFRCDPISEHNRLYWYRQTLGQGPEFLTYFQNEAQLEKSRLLSDRFSAERPKGSFSTLEIQRTEQGDSAMYLCASSPVGVATKNIQYFGAGTRLSVL.

This chain uses TRBV30 with TRBJ2-1; weak D call: TRBD1 (5 bases). The CDR3 has 14 amino acids. Germline assignment: CDR1 GTSNPN and CDR2 SVGIG (reference sequence). The V end was cut by 4 bases, the J end by 4 bases, with 14 bases between. For the CDR3, the DNA is TGTGCCTGGAAAGGGGCAGGGAAATACAATGAGCAGTTCTTC. Translation: CAWKGAGKYNEQFF.

This chain joins TRBV19 and TRBJ1-3; no clear D gene. The CDR3 runs to 14 residues. Germline V gives CDR1 LNHDA, CDR2 SQIVND (reference sequence). Trimming cost V 3 bases and J 0 bases, with 6 bases left between them. The CDR3 spells CASSIQSSGNTIYF. The CDR3 DNA follows: TGTGCCAGTAGTATTCAGAGCTCTGGAAACACCATATATTTT.

The rearrangement uses TRBV4-2 and TRBJ2-1; 13 bases match TRBD2. The CDR3 length is 15 residues. The V and J ends lost 3 bases and 5 bases, in that order; junction bases with no gene match: 1. CDR1 and CDR2 (germline): LGHNA, YNFKEQ. CDR3 region: CASSQGTSGNNEQFF. CDR3 sequence (DNA): TGTGCCAGCAGCCAGGGGACTAGCGGGAACAATGAGCAGTTCTTC.

This chain uses TRBV28 with TRBJ1-5, with 10 nucleotides matching TRBD1. The germline V gene encodes CDR1 MDHEN and CDR2 SYDVKM. This CDR3 has 16 amino acids. V trimming: 5 bases; J trimming: 1 base; junction bases outside the gene matches: 5. CDR3 nucleotide sequence: TGTGCCAGCAGTCGGACAGGGGGAAGGAGCAATCAGCCCCAGCATTTT. It codes for CASSRTGGRSNQPQHF.

Here the CDR3 DNA reads TGTGCCAGCAGCTTAATTAGGGGGACCCAGTACTTC. Its translation is CASSLIRGTQYF. This rearrangement joins TRBV7-2 to TRBJ2-5; D possibly corresponds to TRBD1 (5 bases). The length of the CDR3 is 12 residues. The V end was cut by 2 bases, the J end by 7 bases, with 8 bases between. Looked up from germline, CDR1 is SGHTA and CDR2 is FQGNSA.

The chain employs TRBV28 and TRBJ1-3; the match to TRBD1 covers 7 bases. The CDR3 covers 14 residues. Germline V gives CDR1 MDHEN, CDR2 SYDVKM. V lost 8 bases, J lost 0 bases, and 4 bases stayed unmatched. The DNA of the CDR3 is TGTGCCAGCGGGACAGTCAACTCTGGAAACACCATATATTTT. The encoded protein is CASGTVNSGNTIYF.

The genes are TRBV9 and TRBJ2-7, with 9 bases aligning to TRBD1. Germline CDR1 and CDR2: SGDLS and YYNGEE. The CDR3 loop spans 14 amino acids. Trimming at V came to 4 bases and at J to 5 bases, leaving 7 bases not matched to a gene. CDR3 residues: CASSRDRAAHEQYF. The CDR3 nucleotides are TGTGCCAGCAGCAGGGACAGGGCTGCACACGAGCAGTACTTC. The whole variable domain, remainder taken from reference TRBV9 and TRBJ2-7, is DSGVTQTPKHLITATGQRVTLRCSPRSGDLSVYWYQQSLDQGLQFLIQYYNGEERAKGNILERFSAQQFPDLHSELNLSSLELGDSALYFCASSRDRAAHEQYFGPGTRLTVT.

This clone was seen more than once but under ten times. This rearrangement joins TRBV11-2 to TRBJ2-5; 12 bases map to TRBD2. This CDR3 region has 15 residues. Germline loops: CDR1 SGHAT, CDR2 FQNNGV. Trimming at V came to 1 base and at J to 3 bases, leaving 0 bases not matched to a gene. The CDR3 DNA reads as TGTGCCAGCAGCTTAGGGACTAGCGGGAAAGAGACCCAGTACTTC. Protein: CASSLGTSGKETQYF.

The rearrangement links TRBV19 to TRBJ1-1, with a weak D call TRBD1 (5 bases). V was shortened by 5 bases and J by 4 bases, with 11 bases between the two germline ends. Germline-derived CDR1 and CDR2 are LNHDA and SQIVND (reference sequence). The CDR3 consists of 13 residues. CDR3 nucleotide sequence: TGTGCCAGTAGTGGGGGGGTGGGCACTGAAGCTTTCTTT. Translated: CASSGGVGTEAFF.

The chain combines TRBV11-3 with TRBJ2-1, with no clear D. The CDR3 consists of 16 residues. Germline V gives CDR1 SGHNT, CDR2 YENEEA. Deletions cut 5 bases from V and 10 bases from J, with 24 bases between. The CDR3 spells CASSPRSSSHVGEQFF. CDR3 nucleotides: TGTGCCAGCAGCCCCCGGTCCAGTTCCCATGTAGGGGAGCAGTTCTTC. Full variable domain (outside the CDR3, taken from reference TRBV11-3 and TRBJ2-1): EAGVVQSPRYKIIEKKQPVAFWCNPISGHNTLYWYLQNLGQGPELLIRYENEEAVDDSQLPKDRFSAERLKGVDSTLKIQPAELGDSAVYLCASSPRSSSHVGEQFFGPGTRLTVL.

The V and J genes are TRBV27 and TRBJ1-2; a weak D match, TRBD1 (5 bases). The CDR3 length is 15 residues. V gave up 3 bases and J gave up 3 bases, with 14 bases separating them. Germline CDR1 reads MNHEY; CDR2 reads SMNVEV (reference sequence). The CDR3: CASSLAPGPHYGYTF. CDR3 DNA sequence: TGTGCCAGCAGTTTGGCACCGGGACCGCACTATGGCTACACCTTC.

The chain carries TRBV28 and TRBJ2-5, with D possibly being TRBD1 (5 bases). The CDR3 totals 14 residues. CDR1 and CDR2 from the germline V gene are MDHEN and SYDVKM. V lost 7 bases and J 7 bases, leaving 19 bases between the germline ends. CDR3 amino acids: CASNRELLRGTQYF. The CDR3, as DNA: TGTGCCAGCAACCGAGAGCTTCTTAGGGGGACCCAGTACTTC.

The chain carries TRBV9 and TRBJ2-5; 12 bases map to TRBD2. This CDR3 region has 15 residues. V shed 2 bases, J shed 5 bases, and the junction held 4 bases outside the gene matches. Looked up from germline, CDR1 is SGDLS and CDR2 is YYNGEE. The CDR3 nucleotides are TGTGCCAGCAGCGTCGGGACTAGCGGGTTTGAGACCCAGTACTTC. This translates into CASSVGTSGFETQYF.

The CDR3 nucleotides read TGCGCCAGCAGCCTCCTACCGGGGGGACTTTCCTACGAGCAGTACTTC. Amino acid sequence: CASSLLPGGLSYEQYF. The chain carries TRBV4-1 and TRBJ2-7; TRBD2 aligns across 7 bases. V trimming: 4 bases; J trimming: 1 base; junction bases outside the gene matches: 10. Germline V gene data show CDR1 as MGHRA and CDR2 as YSYEKL. The CDR3 extends over 16 amino acids.

The chain has TRBV11-2 and TRBJ2-1; 7 positions match TRBD2. V gave up 2 bases and J gave up 8 bases; unmatched junction bases: 9. Germline CDR1 reads SGHAT; CDR2 reads FQNNGV. The CDR3 has 15 amino acids. The CDR3 DNA sequence: TGTGCCAGCAGCTTACTTGGCGGGAGCGGCGATGAGCAGTTCTTC. It yields the protein CASSLLGGSGDEQFF.

This sequence joins TRBV6-6 and TRBJ1-4, with D possibly matching TRBD1 (5 bases). The CDR3 has 13 residues. CDR1 MNHNY and CDR2 SVGAGI come from the germline V gene (reference sequence). The V gene lost 6 bases and the J gene lost 5 bases, with 10 bases spanning the gap. The CDR3 here is CASRNGGNEKLFF. CDR3 nucleotides: TGTGCCAGCAGAAACGGGGGGAATGAAAAACTGTTTTTT.

In this sample, this clone turned up a few times. The chain has TRBV5-1 and TRBJ2-5; TRBD2 aligns across 7 bases. In germline, CDR1 is SGHRS, CDR2 YFSETQ. J was trimmed by 10 bases and V by 0 bases; bases with no gene match: 6. The CDR3 extends over 13 amino acids. The CDR3 is CASSLDMGGVQYF. The CDR3 bases are TGCGCCAGCAGCTTGGACATGGGAGGGGTCCAGTACTTC.

The rearrangement uses TRBV7-2 and TRBJ2-1, with 9 bases matching TRBD2. V was clipped by 1 base and J by 3 bases; unmatched bases: 4. Germline assignment: CDR1 SGHTA and CDR2 FQGNSA. The CDR3 consists of 16 residues. This chain's CDR3 is CASSLEGSGGYNEQFF. The DNA for the CDR3 is TGTGCCAGCAGCTTAGAAGGTAGCGGGGGCTACAATGAGCAGTTCTTC. The entire variable domain, with the rest obtained from reference TRBV7-2 and TRBJ2-1, is as follows: GAGVSQSPSNKVTEKGKDVELRCDPISGHTALYWYRQSLGQGLEFLIYFQGNSAPDKSGLPSDRFSAERTGGSVSTLTIQRTQQEDSAVYLCASSLEGSGGYNEQFFGPGTRLTVL.

The rearrangement joins TRBV2 to TRBJ2-2; TRBD2 is a possible D gene (5 bases). CDR3 length equals 13 residues. Trimming took off 8 bases at V and 5 bases at J, with 12 bases between the two ends. Germline CDR1 and CDR2: SNHLY and FYNNEI. The CDR3 bases are TGTGCCAGCTTTTGGGAGAATACCGGGGAGCTGTTTTTT. It specifies CASFWENTGELFF.

The chain recombines TRBV29-1 with TRBJ2-7; D gene ambiguous. V was trimmed by 1 base and J by 5 bases, leaving 6 bases between them. The CDR3 extends over 11 amino acids. Germline V gene sequence: CDR1 SQVTM, CDR2 ANQGSEA. CDR3 nucleotide sequence: TGCAGCGTTGAAGTTTGGGACGAGCAGTACTTC. Its translation is CSVEVWDEQYF.

The rearrangement uses TRBV7-9 and TRBJ2-3; D is undetermined. The V gene's germline CDR1 is SEHNR and CDR2 FQNEAQ (reference sequence). The CDR3 sequence is 14 residues long. The germline V and J ends were trimmed by 6 bases and 1 base, with 11 bases remaining between them. The DNA for the CDR3 is TGTGCCAGCAGATCCCGTGCCCGCACAGATACGCAGTATTTT. It specifies CASRSRARTDTQYF. Supplemented by reference TRBV7-9 and TRBJ2-3, the full variable domain reads DTGVSQNPRHKITKRGQNVTFRCDPISEHNRLYWYRQTLGQGPEFLTYFQNEAQLEKSRLLSDRFSAERPKGSFSTLEIQRTEQGDSAMYLCASRSRARTDTQYFGPGTRLTVL.

The chain carries TRBV4-1 and TRBJ2-2, with TRBD1 matching over 7 bases. Germline trimming cut 4 bases from V and 7 bases from J; bases unmatched to any gene: 9. The CDR3 has 15 amino acids. From germline, CDR1 is MGHRA and CDR2 YSYEKL. CDR3 amino acids: CASSRLDRELGELFF. CDR3 in DNA: TGCGCCAGCAGCCGCCTTGACAGGGAGCTCGGGGAGCTGTTTTTT.

This chain uses TRBV19 with TRBJ2-1; 10 bases agree with TRBD1. Germline V gene sequence: CDR1 LNHDA, CDR2 SQIVND (reference sequence). The V segment lost 6 bases and the J segment 8 bases; nucleotides outside the gene matches: 10. There are 15 residues in the CDR3. CDR3 region: CASSPLGTGVYEQFF. CDR3 bases: TGTGCCAGTAGCCCTCTCGGGACAGGGGTCTATGAGCAGTTCTTC.

The chain carries TRBV9 and TRBJ1-2, with D possibly TRBD1 on 5 matching bases. Germline CDR1 reads SGDLS; CDR2 reads YYNGEE. The V end lost 0 bases, the J end lost 7 bases, and 13 bases lay between the germline ends. This CDR3 region has 14 residues. In DNA, the CDR3 is TGTGCCAGCAGCGTAGAAGGGACTACCTTTGGCTACACCTTC. Translated, it gives CASSVEGTTFGYTF.

This clone appeared a few times. The V and J genes are TRBV28 and TRBJ1-2, with unresolved D. Between the trimmed V and J ends, which lost 5 bases and 4 bases, there was a span of 8 bases. This CDR3 has 12 residues. The germline V gene has CDR1 MDHEN and CDR2 SYDVKM. The CDR3 bases are TGTGCCAGCAGTCCACATGGCTATGGCTACACCTTC. As protein: CASSPHGYGYTF.

The chain links TRBV6-4 to TRBJ2-7; TRBD1 or TRBD2 may be the D gene (6 bases each). Trimming pared 7 bases from V and 3 bases from J, leaving 19 bases between. Germline CDR1 MRHNA, CDR2 SNTAGT. This CDR3 region has 15 residues. CDR3 sequence reads: CASTPTGARYYEQYF. The CDR3 region has the DNA TGTGCCAGCACCCCAACGGGGGCCAGGTACTACGAGCAGTACTTC.